This TCR beta chain was sequenced during a study of blood T cell repertoires in COVID-19. Using immunoSEQ multiplex PCR, the repertoire was profiled, and TCRdb retains in-frame clones only, with some absent. The sample includes over 95,000 clones, around 83% seen only once; the top ten take just over 5.5%. The CDR3 has 14 amino acids. V gave up 6 bases and J gave up 3 bases, with 12 bases separating them. CDR1 is MNHEY, CDR2 SVGAGI, per germline. This clonotype was obtained from a woman aged 55 to 70 with COVID-19, enrolled during active disease. The sample consisted of peripheral blood. V is TRBV6-5 and J is TRBJ1-5; D is possibly TRBD1 (5 bases). The CDR3 DNA sequence: TGTGCCAGCAGGGATGGGGGGACCAATCAGCCCCAGCATTTT. This sequence encodes CASRDGGTNQPQHF.